The entry that follows covers one T cell receptor beta chain sequence. The participants were between roughly 18 and 100 years old and came from 24 US areas. TCRdb's table, derived via immunoSEQ multiplex PCR, lists solely in-frame clones and lacks some. Of about 200,000 clones in the sample, more than 75% were seen once. This sample stems from a study of blood T cell repertoires in COVID-19. Germline V CDR1 and CDR2: MNHEY, SVGAGI. This CDR3 has 15 residues. V was cut by 1 base and J by 8 bases, with 14 bases left in between. Sequenced input: PBMCs or T cells enriched from blood (not recorded which). The clonotype was recovered from a woman between 50 and 59 years old with acute COVID-19. The chain joins TRBV6-5 to TRBJ1-4, with a possible D match to TRBD1 (6 bases). The CDR3 DNA reads TGTGCCAGCAGTTACTATAGGGACATGCGAGAAAAACTGTTTTTT. It encodes CASSYYRDMREKLFF.